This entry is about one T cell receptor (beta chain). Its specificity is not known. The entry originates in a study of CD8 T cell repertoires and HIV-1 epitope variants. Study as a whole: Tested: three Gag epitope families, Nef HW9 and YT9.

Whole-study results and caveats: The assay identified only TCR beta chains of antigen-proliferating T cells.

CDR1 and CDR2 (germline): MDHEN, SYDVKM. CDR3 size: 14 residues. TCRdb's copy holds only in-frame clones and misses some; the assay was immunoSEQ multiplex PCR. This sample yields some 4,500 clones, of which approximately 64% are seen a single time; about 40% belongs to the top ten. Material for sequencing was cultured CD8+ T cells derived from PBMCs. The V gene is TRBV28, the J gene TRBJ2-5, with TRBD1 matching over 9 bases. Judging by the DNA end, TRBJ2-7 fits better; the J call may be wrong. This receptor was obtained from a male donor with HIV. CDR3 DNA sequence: TGTGCCAGCAGGCCTGGACAGGGGTCCCACGAGCAGTACTTC. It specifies CASRPGQGSHEQYF.